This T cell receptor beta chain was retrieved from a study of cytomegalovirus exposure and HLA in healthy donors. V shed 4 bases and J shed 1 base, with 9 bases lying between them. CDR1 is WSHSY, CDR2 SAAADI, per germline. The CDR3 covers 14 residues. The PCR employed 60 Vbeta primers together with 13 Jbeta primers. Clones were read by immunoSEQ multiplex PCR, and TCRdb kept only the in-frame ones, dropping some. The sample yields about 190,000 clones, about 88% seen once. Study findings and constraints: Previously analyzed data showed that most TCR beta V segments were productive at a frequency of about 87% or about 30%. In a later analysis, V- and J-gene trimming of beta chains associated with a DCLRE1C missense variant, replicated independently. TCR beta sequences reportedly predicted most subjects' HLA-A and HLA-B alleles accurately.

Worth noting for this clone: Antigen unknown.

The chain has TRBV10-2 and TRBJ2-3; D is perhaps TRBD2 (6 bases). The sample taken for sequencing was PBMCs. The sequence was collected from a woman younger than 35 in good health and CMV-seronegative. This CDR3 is CASSVAGRTDTQYF. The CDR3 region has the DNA TGCGCCAGCAGTGTCGCGGGGCGCACAGATACGCAGTATTTT.